Below, one T cell receptor beta chain is given with its context. What it binds is unknown. The sample originates from a study of T cell responses to AZD1222 COVID-19 vaccine. Study results and limitations: The study reported that nearly half of spike-specific TCRs target unmutated variant regions.

Only in-frame clones appear in the TCRdb table, and some are missing; sequencing was by immunoSEQ multiplex PCR. The data show about 130,000 clones, about 92% seen once. From germline, CDR1 is LGHNT and CDR2 FRNRAP. V lost 6 bases to trimming and J lost 0 bases, with 11 bases between them. This CDR3 has 14 residues. This sequence originates from an adult in good health. The chain joins TRBV12-5 to TRBJ1-1; D is unresolved. Material: peripheral blood, obtained on day 0 of AZD1222 vaccination. In nucleotides, the CDR3 is TGTGCTAGTGGCCAATCGACACTGAACACTGAAGCTTTCTTT. It specifies CASGQSTLNTEAFF.